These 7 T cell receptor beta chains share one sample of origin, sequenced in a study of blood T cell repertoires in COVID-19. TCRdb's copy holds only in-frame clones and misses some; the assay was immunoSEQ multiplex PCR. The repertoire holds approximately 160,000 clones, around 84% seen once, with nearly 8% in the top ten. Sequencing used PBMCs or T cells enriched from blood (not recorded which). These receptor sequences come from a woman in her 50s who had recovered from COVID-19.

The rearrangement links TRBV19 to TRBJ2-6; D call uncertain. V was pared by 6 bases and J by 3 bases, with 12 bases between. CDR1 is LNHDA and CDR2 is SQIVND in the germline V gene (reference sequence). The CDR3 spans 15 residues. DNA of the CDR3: TGTGCCAGTAGAGGTGGGCTACTTGGGGCCAACGTCCTGACTTTC. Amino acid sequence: CASRGGLLGANVLTF.

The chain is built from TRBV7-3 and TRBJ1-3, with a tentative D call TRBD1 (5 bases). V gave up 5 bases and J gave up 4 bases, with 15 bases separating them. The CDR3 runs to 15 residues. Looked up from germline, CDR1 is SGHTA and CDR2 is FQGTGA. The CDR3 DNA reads TGTGCCAGCAGCCCCGGATCCCGGGGGGGAAACACCATATATTTT. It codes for CASSPGSRGGNTIYF.

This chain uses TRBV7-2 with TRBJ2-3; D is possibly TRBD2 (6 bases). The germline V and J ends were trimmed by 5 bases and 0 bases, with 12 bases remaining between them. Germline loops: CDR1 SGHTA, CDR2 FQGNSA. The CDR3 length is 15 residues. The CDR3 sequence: CASSPTGTSTDTQYF. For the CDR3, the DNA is TGTGCCAGCAGCCCCACCGGGACTAGCACAGATACGCAGTATTTT.

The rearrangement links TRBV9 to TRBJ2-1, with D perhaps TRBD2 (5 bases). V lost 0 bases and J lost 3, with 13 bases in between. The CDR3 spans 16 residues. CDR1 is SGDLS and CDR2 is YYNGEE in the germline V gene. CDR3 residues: CASSVAGVGNYNEQFF. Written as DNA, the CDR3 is TGTGCCAGCAGCGTAGCCGGGGTGGGGAACTACAATGAGCAGTTCTTC. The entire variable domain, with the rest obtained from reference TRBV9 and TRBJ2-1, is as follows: DSGVTQTPKHLITATGQRVTLRCSPRSGDLSVYWYQQSLDQGLQFLIQYYNGEERAKGNILERFSAQQFPDLHSELNLSSLELGDSALYFCASSVAGVGNYNEQFFGPGTRLTVL.

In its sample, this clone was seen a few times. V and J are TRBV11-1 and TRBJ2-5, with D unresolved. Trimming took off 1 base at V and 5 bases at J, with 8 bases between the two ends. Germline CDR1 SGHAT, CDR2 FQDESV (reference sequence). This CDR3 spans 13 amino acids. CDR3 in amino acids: CASSLVYLETQYF. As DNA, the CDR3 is TGTGCCAGCAGCTTAGTATATTTGGAGACCCAGTACTTC.

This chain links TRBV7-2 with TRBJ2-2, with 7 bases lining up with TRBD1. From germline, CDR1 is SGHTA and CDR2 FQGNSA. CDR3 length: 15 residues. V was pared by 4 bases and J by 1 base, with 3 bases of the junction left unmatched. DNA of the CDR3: TGTGCCAGCAGCTCATACAGGGGGAACACCGGGGAGCTGTTTTTT. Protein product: CASSSYRGNTGELFF.

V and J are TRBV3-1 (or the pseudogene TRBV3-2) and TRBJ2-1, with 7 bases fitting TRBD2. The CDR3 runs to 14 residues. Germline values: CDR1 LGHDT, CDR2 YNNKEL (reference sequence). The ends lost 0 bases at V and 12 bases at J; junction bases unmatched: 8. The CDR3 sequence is CASSQDSAGRAQFF. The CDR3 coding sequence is TGTGCCAGCAGCCAAGACAGTGCAGGGAGGGCGCAGTTCTTC.